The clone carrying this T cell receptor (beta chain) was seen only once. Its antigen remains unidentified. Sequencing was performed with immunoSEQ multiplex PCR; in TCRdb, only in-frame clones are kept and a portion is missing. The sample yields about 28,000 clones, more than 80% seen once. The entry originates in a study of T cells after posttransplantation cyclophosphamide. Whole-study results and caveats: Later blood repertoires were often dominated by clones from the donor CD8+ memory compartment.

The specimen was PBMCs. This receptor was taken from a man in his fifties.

CDR3: CASSLIGGIHQPQHF. The CDR3 DNA is TGTGCCAGCAGCTTAATCGGGGGGATCCATCAGCCCCAGCATTTT. The gene calls are TRBV7-2 and TRBJ1-5, with D perhaps TRBD1 (5 bases). The CDR3 extends over 15 amino acids. With 2 bases removed from V and 5 bases from J, the gap between germline ends came to 13 bases. Germline lookup yields CDR1 SGHTA and CDR2 FQGNSA.